This T cell receptor beta chain was sequenced for a study of T-cell memory formation after mild COVID-19. Findings and caveats of the study: The authors did not confirm SARS-CoV-2 specificity of second-wave clones peaking day 37.

A word on this clonotype: The antigen remains unidentified.

Trimming took off 3 bases at V and 2 bases at J, with 14 bases between the two ends. CDR1 and CDR2 (germline): LGHDT, YNNKEL (reference sequence). This CDR3 comprises 16 residues. TCRdb redid the calling of the 5' RACE reads with MiXCR, one entry per CDR3 protein. The profile covers 150,000 to 200,000 distinct CDR3 sequences, with roughly 15% appearing a single time and over 12% taken by the ten largest. This rearrangement joins TRBV3-1 to TRBJ2-1; tentatively, D is TRBD2 (6 bases). The TCR originated in an adult woman who had mild COVID-19 (a few samples of this study predate the infection). Cell type and time point are not known. The sequencing input was PBMCs or a T cell subset sorted from them (not recorded which). The chain's CDR3 is CASSQSVAVTYNEQFF. The CDR3 DNA reads TGTGCCAGCAGCCAGTCCGTAGCGGTTACCTACAATGAGCAGTTCTTC.